This T cell receptor beta chain was found in a study of OX40 agonist ivuxolimab in advanced cancers. Libraries were prepared by immunoSEQ multiplex PCR; TCRdb keeps only in-frame clonotypes and omits some of them. The profile covers 6,500 to 8,500 clones, with around two thirds appearing a single time and roughly 60% taken by the ten largest. Notes on this clone: This may come from a read error, since a much larger clone is one base off. Additional DNA sequences in this sample encode the identical CDR3.

The CDR3 has 11 amino acids. Per germline, CDR1 SGHVS and CDR2 FQNEAQ. V and J are TRBV7-8 and TRBJ2-7; no clear D. The specimen was CD4+ or CD8+ T cells sorted from blood, collected in a trial of the OX40 agonist ivuxolimab. This sequence originates from an adult with an advanced solid tumor such as melanoma, head and neck, liver or kidney cancer. CDR3 in DNA: TGTGCCAGTAGCTTTAGCTACGAGCAGTACTTC. Amino acid sequence: CASSFSYEQYF.